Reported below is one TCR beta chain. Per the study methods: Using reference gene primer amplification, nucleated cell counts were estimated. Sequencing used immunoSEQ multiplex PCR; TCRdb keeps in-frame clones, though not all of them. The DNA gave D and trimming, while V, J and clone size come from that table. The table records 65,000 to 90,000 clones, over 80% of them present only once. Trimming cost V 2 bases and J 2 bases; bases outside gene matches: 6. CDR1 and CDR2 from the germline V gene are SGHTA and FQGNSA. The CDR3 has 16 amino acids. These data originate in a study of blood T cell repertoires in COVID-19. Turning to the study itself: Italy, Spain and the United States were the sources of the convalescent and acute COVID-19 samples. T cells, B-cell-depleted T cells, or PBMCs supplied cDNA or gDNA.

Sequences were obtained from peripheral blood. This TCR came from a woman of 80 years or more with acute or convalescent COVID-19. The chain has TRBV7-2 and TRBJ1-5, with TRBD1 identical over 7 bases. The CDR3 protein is CASSLLWGTGNQPQHF. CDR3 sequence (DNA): TGTGCCAGCAGCTTACTATGGGGGACAGGCAATCAGCCCCAGCATTTT.